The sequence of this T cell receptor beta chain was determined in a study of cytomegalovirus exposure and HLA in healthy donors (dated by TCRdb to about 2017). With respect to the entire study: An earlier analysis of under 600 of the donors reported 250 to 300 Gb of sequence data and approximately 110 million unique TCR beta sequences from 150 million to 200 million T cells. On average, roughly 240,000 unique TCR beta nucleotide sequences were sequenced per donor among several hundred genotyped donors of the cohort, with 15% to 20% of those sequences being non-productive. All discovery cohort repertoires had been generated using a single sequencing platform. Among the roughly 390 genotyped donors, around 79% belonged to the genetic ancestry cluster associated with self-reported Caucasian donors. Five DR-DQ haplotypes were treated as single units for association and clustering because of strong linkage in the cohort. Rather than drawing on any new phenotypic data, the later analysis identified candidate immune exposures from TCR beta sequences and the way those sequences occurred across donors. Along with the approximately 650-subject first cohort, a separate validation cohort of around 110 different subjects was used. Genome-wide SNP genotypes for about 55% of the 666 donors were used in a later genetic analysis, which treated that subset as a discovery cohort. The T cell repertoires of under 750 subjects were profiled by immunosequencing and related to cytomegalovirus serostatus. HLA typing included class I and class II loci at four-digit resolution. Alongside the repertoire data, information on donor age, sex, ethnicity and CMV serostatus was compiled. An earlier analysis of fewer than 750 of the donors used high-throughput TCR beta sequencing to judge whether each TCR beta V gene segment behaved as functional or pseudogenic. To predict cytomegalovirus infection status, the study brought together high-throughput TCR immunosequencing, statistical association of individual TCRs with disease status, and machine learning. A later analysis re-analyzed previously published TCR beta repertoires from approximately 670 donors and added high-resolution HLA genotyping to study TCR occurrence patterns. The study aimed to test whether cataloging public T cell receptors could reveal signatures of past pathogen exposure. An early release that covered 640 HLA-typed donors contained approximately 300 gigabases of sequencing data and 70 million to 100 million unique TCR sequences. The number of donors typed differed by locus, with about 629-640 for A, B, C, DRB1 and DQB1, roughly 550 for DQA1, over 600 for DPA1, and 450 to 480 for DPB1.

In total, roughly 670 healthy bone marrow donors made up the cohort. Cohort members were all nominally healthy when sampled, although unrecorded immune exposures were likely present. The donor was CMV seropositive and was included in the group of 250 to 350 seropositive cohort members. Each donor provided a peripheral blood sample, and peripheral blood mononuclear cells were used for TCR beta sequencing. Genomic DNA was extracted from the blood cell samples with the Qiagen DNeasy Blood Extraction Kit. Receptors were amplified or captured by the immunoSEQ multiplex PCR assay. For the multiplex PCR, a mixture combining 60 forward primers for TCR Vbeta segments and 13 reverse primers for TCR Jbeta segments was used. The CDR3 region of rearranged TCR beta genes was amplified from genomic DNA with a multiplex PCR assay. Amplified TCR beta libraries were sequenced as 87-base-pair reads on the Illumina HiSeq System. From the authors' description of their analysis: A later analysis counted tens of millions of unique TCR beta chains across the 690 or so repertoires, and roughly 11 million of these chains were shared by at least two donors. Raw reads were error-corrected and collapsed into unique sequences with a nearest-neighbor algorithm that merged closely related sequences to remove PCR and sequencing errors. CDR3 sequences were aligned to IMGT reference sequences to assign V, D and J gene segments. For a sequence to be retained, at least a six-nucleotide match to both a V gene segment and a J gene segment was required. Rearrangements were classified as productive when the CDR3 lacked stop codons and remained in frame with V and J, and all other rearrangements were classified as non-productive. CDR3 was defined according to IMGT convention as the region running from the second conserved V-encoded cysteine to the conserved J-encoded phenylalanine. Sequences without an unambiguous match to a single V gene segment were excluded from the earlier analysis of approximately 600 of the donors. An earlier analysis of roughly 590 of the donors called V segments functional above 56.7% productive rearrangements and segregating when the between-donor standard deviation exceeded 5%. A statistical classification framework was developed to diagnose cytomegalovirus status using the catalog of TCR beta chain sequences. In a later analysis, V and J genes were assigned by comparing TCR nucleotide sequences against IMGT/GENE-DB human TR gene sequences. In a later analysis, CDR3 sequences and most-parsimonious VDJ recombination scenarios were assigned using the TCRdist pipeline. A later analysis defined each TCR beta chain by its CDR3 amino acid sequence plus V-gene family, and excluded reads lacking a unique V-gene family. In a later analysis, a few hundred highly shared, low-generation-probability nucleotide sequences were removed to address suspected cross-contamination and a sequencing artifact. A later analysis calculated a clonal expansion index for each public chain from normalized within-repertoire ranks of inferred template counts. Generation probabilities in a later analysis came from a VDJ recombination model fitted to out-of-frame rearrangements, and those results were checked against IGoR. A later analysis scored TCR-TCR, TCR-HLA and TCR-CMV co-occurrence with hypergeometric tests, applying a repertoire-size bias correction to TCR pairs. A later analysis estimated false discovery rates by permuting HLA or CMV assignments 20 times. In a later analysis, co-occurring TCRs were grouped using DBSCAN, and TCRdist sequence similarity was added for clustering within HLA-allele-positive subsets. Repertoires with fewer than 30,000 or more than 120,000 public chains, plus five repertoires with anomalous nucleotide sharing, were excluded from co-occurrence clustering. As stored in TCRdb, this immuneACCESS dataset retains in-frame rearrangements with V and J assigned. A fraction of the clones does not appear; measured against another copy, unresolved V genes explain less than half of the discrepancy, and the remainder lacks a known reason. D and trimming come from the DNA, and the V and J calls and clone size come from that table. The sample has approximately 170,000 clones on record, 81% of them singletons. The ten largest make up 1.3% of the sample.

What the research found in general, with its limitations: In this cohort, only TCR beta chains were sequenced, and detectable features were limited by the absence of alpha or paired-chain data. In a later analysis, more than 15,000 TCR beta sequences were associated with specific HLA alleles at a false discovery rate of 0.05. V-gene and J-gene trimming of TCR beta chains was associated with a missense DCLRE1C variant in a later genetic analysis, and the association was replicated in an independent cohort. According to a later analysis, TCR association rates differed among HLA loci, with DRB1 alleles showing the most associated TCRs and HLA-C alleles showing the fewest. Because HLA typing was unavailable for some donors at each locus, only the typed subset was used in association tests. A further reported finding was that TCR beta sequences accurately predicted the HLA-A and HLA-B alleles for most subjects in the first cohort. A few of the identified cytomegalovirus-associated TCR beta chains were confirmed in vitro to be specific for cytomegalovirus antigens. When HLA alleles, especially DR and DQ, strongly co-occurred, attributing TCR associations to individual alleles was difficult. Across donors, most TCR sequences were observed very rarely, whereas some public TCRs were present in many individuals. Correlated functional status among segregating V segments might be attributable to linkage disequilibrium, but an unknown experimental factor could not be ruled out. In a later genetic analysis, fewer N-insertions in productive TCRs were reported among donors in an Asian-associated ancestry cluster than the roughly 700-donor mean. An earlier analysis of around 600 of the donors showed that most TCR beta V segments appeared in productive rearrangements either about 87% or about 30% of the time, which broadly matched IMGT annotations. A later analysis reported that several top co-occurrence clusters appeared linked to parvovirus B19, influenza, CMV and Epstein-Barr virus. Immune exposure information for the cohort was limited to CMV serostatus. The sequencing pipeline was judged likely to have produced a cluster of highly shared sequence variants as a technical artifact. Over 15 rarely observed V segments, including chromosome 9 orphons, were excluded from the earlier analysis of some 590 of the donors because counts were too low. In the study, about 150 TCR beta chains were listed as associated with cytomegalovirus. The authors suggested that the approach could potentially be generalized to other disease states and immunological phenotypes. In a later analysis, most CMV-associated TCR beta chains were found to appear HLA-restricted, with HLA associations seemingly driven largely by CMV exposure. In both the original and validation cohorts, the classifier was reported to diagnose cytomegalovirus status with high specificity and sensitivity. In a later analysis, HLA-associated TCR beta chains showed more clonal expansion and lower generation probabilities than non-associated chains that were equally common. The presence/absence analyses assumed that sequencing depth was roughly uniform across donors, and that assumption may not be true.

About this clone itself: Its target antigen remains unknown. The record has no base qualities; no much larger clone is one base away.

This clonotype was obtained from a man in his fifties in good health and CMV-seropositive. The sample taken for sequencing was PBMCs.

The CDR3 reads CASSLPGQGSEQYF. The DNA sequence is TGTGCCAGCAGCTTACCGGGACAGGGGAGCGAGCAGTACTTC. This chain joins TRBV5-6 to TRBJ2-7, with 10 bases aligning to TRBD1. The germline V gene encodes CDR1 SGHDT and CDR2 YYEEEE. The CDR3 starts with the cysteine, ends with the phenylalanine, and has 14 residues. Left in the record is the CDR3 DNA by itself, 42 bases read in frame from the first base. V loses 2 bases at its end and J loses 6 bases; junction bases beyond the gene matches: 5.